These T cell receptor beta chains were read from a single sample in a study of response to subunit inactivated influenza vaccine. Via MiXCR, TCRdb re-called the RT-PCR reads, giving one row per CDR3 protein. The sample comprises about 520,000 distinct CDR3 sequences, roughly 27% of which are singletons, and 1.5% to 2% rests with the top ten. Sequencing was performed on CD4+ T cells sorted from PBMCs, taken 4 to 6 days after vaccination. The receptors derive from a man aged 45-65 years who received an inactivated influenza vaccine. Both conserved end residues are trimmed from each CDR3. Clone size is shown for a subset of rows, as once, few, many or a class of expanded clone.

v_gene	j_gene	abundance	CDR3aa
TRBV7-9	TRBJ2-7	NA	ASSFLSSGGYEQY
TRBV20-1	TRBJ2-6	NA	SVTGIRTGANVLT
TRBV29-1	TRBJ2-1	NA	SVAEKAGGIKDEQF
TRBV10-3	TRBJ2-3	NA	AAGDIPRDTQY
TRBV7-9	TRBJ1-1	once	ASGQGSAGTEAF
TRBV20-1	TRBJ2-3	few	SAFGGRTDTQY
TRBV10-3	TRBJ1-2	NA	ATGRDRGVGGYT
TRBV25-1	TRBJ2-3	NA	ASSETGLTDTQY
TRBV7-2	TRBJ2-1	few	ASSPALLAYNEQF
TRBV20-1	TRBJ1-5	few	SARVETGGRSQPQH
TRBV7-9	TRBJ2-1	NA	ASSPTAGGSYNEQF
TRBV9	TRBJ2-7	NA	ASSPSGALRYEQY
TRBV5-5	TRBJ1-4	NA	ASSRDRALEKLF
TRBV12-3/TRBV12-4	TRBJ1-1	NA	ASSLRQMNTEAF
TRBV12-3/TRBV12-4	TRBJ1-2	few	ASREGQTNYGYT
TRBV10-3	TRBJ2-3	many	AIKRGAVTDTQY
TRBV9	TRBJ1-5	few	ASSVGTDNQPQH
TRBV3-1	TRBJ2-5	few	ASSQHQETQY
TRBV6-2/TRBV6-3	TRBJ1-6	few	ASSTGTGQSPLH
TRBV20-1	TRBJ1-1	few	SARWGGDTEAF
TRBV7-9	TRBJ2-1	many	ASSLVGRYNEQF
TRBV11-2	TRBJ2-3	NA	ASSLGWATSGGLTDTQY
TRBV7-2	TRBJ2-1	few	ASSPPPGLHNEQF
TRBV5-1	TRBJ2-3	NA	ASTPGAASTDTQY
TRBV28	TRBJ1-2	few	ASREGQAFNYGYT
TRBV5-1	TRBJ2-7	few	ASSFLRGQGYEQY
TRBV5-1	TRBJ1-5	many	ASSTDTNQPQH
TRBV6-2/TRBV6-3	TRBJ2-1	NA	ASSYYRDGGFMSDEQF
TRBV10-2	TRBJ1-5	NA	ASRVEGLGNQPQH
TRBV27	TRBJ1-2	NA	ASSLSGGRSGYT
TRBV29-1	TRBJ2-1	few	SVAPGAYNEQF
TRBV7-2	TRBJ2-7	few	ASSSPFDRVDYEQY
TRBV20-1	TRBJ2-5	few	SALSRTGGETQY
TRBV11-2	TRBJ2-3	few	ASSHGRRGRTDTQY
TRBV9	TRBJ2-2	NA	ASSVAGRRNTGELF
TRBV27	TRBJ2-2	NA	ASRGYKTGELF
TRBV18	TRBJ2-1	NA	ASSPRTSGTGHNEQF
TRBV5-1	TRBJ2-5	NA	ASSYIGDETQY
TRBV20-1	TRBJ2-1	NA	SARSWRRDGYNEQF
TRBV18	TRBJ2-3	many	ASSPTTDTQY
TRBV19	TRBJ2-5	few	ASSSQRGSGAQY
TRBV3-1	TRBJ2-6	few	ASSYATGANVLT
TRBV5-1	TRBJ2-1	NA	ASSPGAGGNEQF
TRBV10-3	TRBJ2-5	once	ATWGQGTQETQY
TRBV11-2	TRBJ2-7	few	ASSIPGGYEQY
TRBV28	TRBJ2-7	NA	ASSLGGDGRSEQY